The subject of this entry is one T cell receptor beta chain. Assay: immunoSEQ multiplex PCR; the TCRdb copy retains only in-frame clones and omits some. In the table there are around 300,000 clones, roughly 89% of which are singletons. This entry comes from a study of blood T cell repertoires in COVID-19. For the study at large: Acute and convalescent COVID-19 specimens originated in the United States, Italy and Spain. From T cells, B-cell-depleted T cells, or PBMCs came the material, which was cDNA or gDNA.

The CDR3 is 15 residues long. Germline CDR1 and CDR2: SGHRS and YFSETQ. V was clipped by 4 bases and J by 3 bases; unmatched bases: 10. The receptor was isolated from a man aged 50-59 years with acute or convalescent COVID-19. The chain has TRBV5-1 and TRBJ2-7; 7 nucleotides line up with TRBD1. Sequencing was performed on peripheral blood. CDR3 in DNA: TGCGCCAGCAGCCTCGCGCCGGGACAGTACTACGAGCAGTACTTC. Its protein is CASSLAPGQYYEQYF.